This section outlines one T cell receptor beta chain sequence together with its context. This clone was seen a few times. The antigen this receptor binds is unknown. No much larger clonotype is one base removed from it; base qualities were not supplied. These data are taken from a study of beta chain features in type 1 diabetes (dated by TCRdb to the late 2010s). Regarding the study in general: Mean age, gender distribution, total cell number and subset yield did not differ between patients and healthy donors. Across all samples, almost 110 million sorted cells were examined, and cell number per subset correlated strongly with RNA yield. The study compared the TCRB repertoires of sorted circulating CD4+ T cell subsets in recently diagnosed type 1 diabetes patients with those in matched healthy donors. Whereas all 28 donors provided naive and central memory subsets, regulatory and stem cell-like memory subsets were isolated from just 8 patients and roughly 8 healthy donors. What the authors observed across the whole study: HLA sub-analyses involved small numbers of individuals, so any influence of HLA type on TCRB rearrangement remained unresolved. Patients with type 1 diabetes made fewer insertions and deleted more nucleotides at VDJ recombination sites, implying thymic rearrangement abnormalities. PCR may preferentially amplify shorter templates, but because patient and control samples were amplified and corrected together, any resulting skew would affect both groups equally. Naive, central memory and regulatory TCRB repertoires appeared to be more similar among patients than among healthy donors. In all four CD4+ subsets, TCRB CDR3 length was moderately but significantly shorter in type 1 diabetes patients. Sequencing cDNA rather than genomic DNA could over-represent highly expressing activated cells, although activation and CD3 levels did not differ between groups.

Between the V and J ends, shortened by 4 bases and 7 bases respectively, the junction contains 14 bases. The CDR3 goes from the cysteine to the phenylalanine over 14 residues. Only the CDR3 portion is preserved as DNA: 42 bases, with reading frame beginning at the first base. Taken from the germline V gene, the CDR1 and CDR2 loops are MGHDK and SYGVNS. The entire isolated RNA was reverse transcribed using the High Capacity cDNA Reverse Transcription Kit, and thus expressed TCRB transcripts were sequenced. Naive, central memory and regulatory T cell samples underwent deep immunoSEQ sequencing, averaging about 3.57 million total reads per sample. Sorted cells were lysed in RLT buffer, and RNA was extracted using DNase-treated RNeasy Micro or Mini kits according to cell number. Each cell subset was processed separately to prevent cross-contamination, with patient and healthy donor samples processed together. The immunoSEQ multiplex PCR was used to amplify TCRB sequences from cDNA, yielding 87-bp fragments that span the CDR3 region. Amplicons were sequenced on the Illumina HiSeq platform. As for the original processing: PCR bias was corrected computationally using synthetic template baselines, and reads within Hamming distance 2 were collapsed, with unmergeable singletons discarded. Reads were aligned against IMGT to assign V, D and J genes, CDR3 length and insertions or deletions at six rearrangement sites. Within each subset, clonotype counts were normalized to the number of sorted cells before true diversity and Gini coefficients were calculated with the tcR R package. Repertoire sharing was quantified using the overlap coefficient calculated on TCRB nucleotide sequences. Out-of-frame TCRB sequences from naive cells were analyzed as a proxy for the pre-selection repertoire. The table was pulled from immuneACCESS by TCRdb, which kept in-frame rearrangements only. Such tables lose some clones; where checked, under half of the loss comes from unresolved V genes, and the rest has no known cause. V and J calls and clone size are copied from that table; D and trimming were computed from the DNA. A total of about 260,000 clones appear in this sample, about a fifth of them only once. Approximately 0.029% of the sample is taken by the ten largest.

From each donor, a single peripheral blood sample of 100 to 150 mL on average was drawn into heparinised tubes. A BD FACSAria II was used to sort naive, central memory, regulatory and stem cell-like memory CD4+ T cells with a panel that included CD45RO, CCR7, CD25, CD127, CD95 and CD27. A purity above 95% was achieved for all sorted populations. PBMCs were isolated immediately by Lymphoprep density gradient centrifugation and stained directly without culture. So that batch effects would be minimized, each experiment stained and sorted samples in pairs, pairing one healthy donor with one patient. The chain couples TRBV25-1 to TRBJ1-5, with TRBD1 perhaps the D gene, on 6 matching bases. Specimen: naive CD4+ T cells from blood. The meaning of the sample's cell subset or site label: true naive CD4+ T cells. The sequence was obtained from a woman in her forties with type 1 diabetes. The CDR3 sequence is CASSGTGKGQPQHF. The nucleotide sequence reads TGTGCCAGCAGTGGTACAGGGAAGGGACAGCCCCAGCATTTT.